This T cell receptor (beta chain) derives from a study of regulatory T cells in long-lasting Graves disease. Arm-PCR with iRepertoire HTBI primers amplified the CDR3 regions for these TCR beta libraries. Methods used by the authors: The identification of 62 TRBV and roughly 14 TRBJ segments was made across samples. Using its own MiXCR run on the multiplex PCR reads, TCRdb lists one record per CDR3 protein. In this record, the V and J calls reflect TCRdb's handling and not the investigators' own analysis. The repertoire holds hundreds of thousands of distinct CDR3 sequences, with roughly 17% as singletons. Time point noted: newly diagnosed GD, antithyroid drugs for less than 3 months. From RNA extracted from PBMCs, the TCR library was made. Patients hailed from an endocrinology department in Xi'an, China. Looked up from germline, CDR1 is ENHRY and CDR2 is SYGVKD. V dropped 10 bases and J dropped 3 bases, with 16 bases sitting between them. The CDR3 runs 13 residues.

These same records also appear under a second study, on T cells in Graves' hyperthyroidism and ophthalmopathy.

V is TRBV10-3 and J is TRBJ2-7; D ambiguous. This clonotype was obtained from a man aged 40-50 years with Graves disease. Here the sequenced sample was peripheral blood mononuclear cells (PBMCs), taken at new diagnosis, from a patient treated with antithyroid drugs. The CDR3, as DNA: TGTGCCACCGGACGGGTCGTCTTCTACGAGCAGTACTTC. Amino acids: CATGRVVFYEQYF.